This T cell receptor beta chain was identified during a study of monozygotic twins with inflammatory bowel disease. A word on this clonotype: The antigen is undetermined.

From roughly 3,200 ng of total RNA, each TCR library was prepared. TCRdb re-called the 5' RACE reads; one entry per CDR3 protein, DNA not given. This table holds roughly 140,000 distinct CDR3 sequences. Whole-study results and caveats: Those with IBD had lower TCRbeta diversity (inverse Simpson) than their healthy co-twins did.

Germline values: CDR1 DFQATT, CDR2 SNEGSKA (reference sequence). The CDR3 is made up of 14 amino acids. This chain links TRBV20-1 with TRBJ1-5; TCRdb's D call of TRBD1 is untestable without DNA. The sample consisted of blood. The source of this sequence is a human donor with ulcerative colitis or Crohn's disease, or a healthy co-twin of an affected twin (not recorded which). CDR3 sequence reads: CSALRTGANQPQHF.